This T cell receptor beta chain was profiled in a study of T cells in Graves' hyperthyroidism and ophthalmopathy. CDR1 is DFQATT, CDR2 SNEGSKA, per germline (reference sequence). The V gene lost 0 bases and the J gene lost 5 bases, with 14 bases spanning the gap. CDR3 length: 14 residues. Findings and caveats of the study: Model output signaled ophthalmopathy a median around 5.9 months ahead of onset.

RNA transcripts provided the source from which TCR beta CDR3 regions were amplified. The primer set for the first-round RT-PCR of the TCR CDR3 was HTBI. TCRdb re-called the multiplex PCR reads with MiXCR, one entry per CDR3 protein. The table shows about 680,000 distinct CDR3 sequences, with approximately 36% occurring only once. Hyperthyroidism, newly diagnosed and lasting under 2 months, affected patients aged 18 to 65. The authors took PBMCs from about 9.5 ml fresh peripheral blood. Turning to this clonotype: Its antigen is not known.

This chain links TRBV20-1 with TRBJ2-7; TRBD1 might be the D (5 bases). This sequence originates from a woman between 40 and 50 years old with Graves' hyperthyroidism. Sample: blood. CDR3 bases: TGCAGTGCTAGAGAGTGGGGCAGGGCCGACGAGCAGTACTTC. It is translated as CSAREWGRADEQYF.